This T cell receptor (beta chain) was identified during a study of human T cells and chemical hapten exposure. Whole-study findings and limits: Clustering by CDR3 similarity yielded significantly more large clusters from expanded TCRs than controls.

The time point denotes: patch test 1, 2 weeks after DPC sensitization. As to treatment: therapeutic diphenylcyclopropenone sensitization with weekly scalp DPC. There are a few counts of this clonotype. What it binds is not known. TCRdb analysed the RACE reads with MiXCR anew, one entry per CDR3 protein. The table has tens of thousands of distinct CDR3 sequences, about 9.3% seen once. Trimming took 5 bases from V and 7 from J, leaving 9 bases between them. Germline V gives CDR1 ENHRY, CDR2 SYGVKD. The CDR3 consists of 12 residues. This sequence originates from a woman in her 40s with alopecia areata. Some clones in this sample may be carry-over from other donors' samples. The sample consisted of whole blood, taken in connection with sensitization to the hapten diphenylcyclopropenone (DPC). The chain carries TRBV10-3 and TRBJ2-1, with no clear D. This chain's CDR3 is CAISPDGNEQFF. The CDR3, as DNA: TGTGCCATCAGTCCGGACGGAAATGAGCAGTTCTTC.